This entry is about one T cell receptor (beta chain). Generated by immunoSEQ multiplex PCR, the TCRdb table keeps only in-frame clones and is missing some. This table has approximately 380,000 clones, approximately 91% appearing once. These data come from a study of blood T cell repertoires in COVID-19. Study details: Donors in the United States, Italy and Spain gave samples during acute or convalescent COVID-19.

Looked up from germline, CDR1 is SNHLY and CDR2 is FYNNEI. The CDR3 is 14 amino acids. V was cut by 2 bases and J by 5 bases, with 12 bases left in between. The J gene is TRBJ2-5, the V gene TRBV2, with D perhaps TRBD2 (5 bases). The clonotype was recovered from a woman between 40 and 50 years old who had been exposed to COVID-19. The sequenced sample was PBMCs or T cells enriched from blood (not recorded which). The CDR3 DNA follows: TGTGCCAGCAGTGAATCCCTAGCTGCGGAGACCCAGTACTTC. It yields the protein CASSESLAAETQYF.